These T cell receptor beta chains were read from a single sample in a study of T cell responses to AZD1222 COVID-19 vaccine. Produced via immunoSEQ multiplex PCR; TCRdb's table is partial and in-frame only. The profile covers approximately 150,000 clones, with under 95% appearing a single time and roughly 0.98% taken by the ten largest. Sequencing was performed on peripheral blood, taken 28 days after the second AZD1222 dose. These receptors were taken from an adult who received the AZD1222 COVID-19 vaccine. Each CDR3 is given with its conserved first and last residue.

V: TRBV5-1; length: 16; J: TRBJ2-5; CDR3: CASSSTAGGGAGTQYF
V: TRBV3-1/TRBV3-2; length: 18; J: TRBJ2-1; CDR3: CASSPPRTGVMVSNEQFF
V: TRBV6-5; length: 13; J: TRBJ1-1; CDR3: CASIPAENTEAFF
V: TRBV5-8; length: 15; J: TRBJ1-3; CDR3: CASSVGTGVGNTIYF
V: TRBV28; length: 17; J: TRBJ1-2; CDR3: CASTNGGPASQSGGYTF
V: TRBV6-6; length: 16; J: TRBJ2-3; CDR3: CASSRPGQTSTDTQYF
V: TRBV30; length: 13; J: TRBJ1-1; CDR3: CAWSVLTGSGAFF
V: TRBV29-1; length: 13; J: TRBJ1-1; CDR3: CSFGSRQSSKAFF
V: TRBV6-5; length: 15; J: TRBJ1-5; CDR3: CASSLTGEANQPQHF
V: TRBV2; length: 16; J: TRBJ2-6; CDR3: CASSGLAVSGANVLTF
V: TRBV7-2; length: 12; J: TRBJ1-5; CDR3: CASSLRGQPQHF
V: TRBV7-6; length: 16; J: TRBJ1-5; CDR3: CASSSGQAPSNQPQHF
V: TRBV6-1; length: 15; J: TRBJ1-2; CDR3: CASSEGTGVNYGYTF
V: TRBV6-5; length: 15; J: TRBJ2-1; CDR3: CASSYTRGTYNEQFF
V: TRBV12-3/TRBV12-4; length: 13; J: TRBJ2-1; CDR3: CASSPLRRDEQFF
V: TRBV11-2; length: 13; J: TRBJ1-5; CDR3: CASRLQPDQPQHF
V: TRBV21-1; length: 16; J: TRBJ2-7; CDR3: CASSKAGDREGREQYF
V: TRBV19; length: 13; J: TRBJ1-4; CDR3: CASSITGDEKLFF
V: TRBV19; length: 14; J: TRBJ1-1; CDR3: CASSMGQGWTEAFF
V: TRBV7-9; length: 15; J: TRBJ1-6; CDR3: CASSSGTAYNSPLHF
V: TRBV1; length: 9; J: TRBJ2-1; CDR3: CTSSQFQFF
V: TRBV7-6; length: 13; J: TRBJ2-5; CDR3: CASSSQSEETQYF
V: TRBV27; length: 13; J: TRBJ1-2; CDR3: CASSPGETYGYTF
V: TRBV2; length: 14; J: TRBJ2-4; CDR3: CASTEGTSGNIQYF
V: TRBV3-1/TRBV3-2; length: 13; J: TRBJ2-2; CDR3: CASSQDLPRELFF
V: TRBV5-1; length: 14; J: TRBJ2-7; CDR3: CASSLGREPYEQYF
V: TRBV10-3; length: 12; J: TRBJ1-1; CDR3: CAINRQGGEAFF
V: TRBV7-8; length: 13; J: TRBJ1-4; CDR3: CASSITTGPKLFF
V: TRBV7-9; length: 15; J: TRBJ1-2; CDR3: CASRDQHRLGDGYTF
V: TRBV27; length: 14; J: TRBJ1-1; CDR3: CASSSHRGNTEAFF
V: TRBV6-1; length: 14; J: TRBJ1-1; CDR3: CASSDRAMNTEAFF
V: TRBV5-1; length: 13; J: TRBJ1-3; CDR3: CASSSSSGNTIYF
V: TRBV29-1; length: 14; J: TRBJ1-5; CDR3: CSAKTGTDNQPQHF
V: TRBV7-3; length: 15; J: TRBJ2-2; CDR3: CASSLRGVDTGELFF
V: TRBV4-1; length: 16; J: TRBJ1-5; CDR3: CASSQVLDYSNQPQHF
V: TRBV6-5; length: 15; J: TRBJ2-1; CDR3: CASSHGTGGWYEQFF
V: TRBV5-5; length: 17; J: TRBJ1-1; CDR3: CASSRGQGGEIVTEAFF
V: TRBV2; length: 13; J: TRBJ1-1; CDR3: CASTGNTDTEAFF
V: TRBV6-5; length: 13; J: TRBJ1-6; CDR3: CASSMRYNSPLHF
V: TRBV5-1; length: 13; J: TRBJ1-1; CDR3: CASSYPGTDEAFF
V: TRBV19; length: 16; J: TRBJ1-6; CDR3: CASSHGRGNYNSPLHF
V: TRBV25-1; length: 16; J: TRBJ2-2; CDR3: CASSETSGGARGELFF
V: TRBV3-1/TRBV3-2; length: 14; J: TRBJ2-6; CDR3: CASSQDSGFNVLTF
V: TRBV7-9; length: 13; J: TRBJ1-1; CDR3: CASSYTGPTEAFF
V: TRBV19; length: 14; J: TRBJ2-1; CDR3: CASSRDRAYNEQFF